This is a list of T cell receptor beta chains from one sample in a study of human T cells and chemical hapten exposure. MiXCR was run by TCRdb on the RACE reads, yielding one entry per CDR3 protein. The sample lists about 360,000 distinct CDR3 sequences, under 8% occurring once. The input for sequencing was whole blood, taken in connection with sensitization to the hapten diphenylcyclopropenone (DPC). All receptors derive from a woman between 18 and 29 years old with alopecia areata. Some clones in this sample may be carry-over from other donors' samples. CDR3s include the opening cysteine and the closing phenylalanine or tryptophan. D genes are given only for firm matches. Only some rows state a clone size, as once, few, many or a class for expanded clones.

v_gene	j_gene	abundance	d_gene	CDR3aa	CDR3nt
TRBV12-3/TRBV12-4	TRBJ2-7	many	TRBD2	CASSLELAGGPYEQYF	TGTGCCAGCAGTTTAGAGCTAGCGGGGGGGCCCTACGAGCAGTACTTC
TRBV28	TRBJ1-2	-	TRBD1	CASRNRGSNYGYTF	TGTGCCAGCAGAAACAGGGGGTCGAACTATGGCTACACCTTC
TRBV28	TRBJ2-7	many	-	CASTRTNTYEQYF	TGTGCCAGCACCCGGACGAATACCTACGAGCAGTACTTC
TRBV12-3/TRBV12-4	TRBJ1-4	few	-	CASSWGGVRSEKLFF	TGTGCCAGCAGTTGGGGAGGGGTACGGAGTGAAAAACTGTTTTTT
TRBV6-5	TRBJ1-3	few	-	CASGRQDPSGNTIYF	TGTGCCAGCGGGAGACAGGACCCCTCTGGAAACACCATATATTTT
TRBV28	TRBJ2-7	-	TRBD2	CASSFGGAFSEQYF	TGTGCCAGCAGTTTCGGGGGGGCCTTCTCCGAGCAGTACTTC
TRBV12-5	TRBJ1-4	-	TRBD1	CASGAPQGAATNEKLFF	TGTGCTAGTGGTGCCCCTCAGGGGGCCGCAACTAATGAAAAACTGTTTTTT
TRBV11-2	TRBJ2-3	-	-	CASSLAVILSTDTQYF	TGTGCCAGCAGCTTGGCGGTGATCCTTAGCACAGATACGCAGTATTTT
TRBV5-6	TRBJ2-3	-	-	CASSATSAYTQYF	TGTGCCAGCAGCGCCACGAGCGCTTATACGCAGTATTTT
TRBV5-1	TRBJ2-3	many	-	CASFRTGGGTDTQYF	TGCGCCAGCTTTCGGACCGGGGGAGGCACAGATACGCAGTATTTT
TRBV5-4	TRBJ1-1	-	-	CASSSPVTEAFF	TGTGCCAGCAGCTCACCAGTGACTGAAGCTTTCTTT
TRBV5-1	TRBJ2-3	few	-	CASSLQGTTSDTQYF	TGCGCCAGCAGCCTACAGGGGACTACCTCAGATACGCAGTATTTT
TRBV24-1	TRBJ2-3	-	TRBD2	CATPGLADTDTQYF	TGTGCCACCCCCGGACTAGCGGACACAGATACGCAGTATTTT
TRBV7-9	TRBJ1-2	-	-	CASTPKDSSYTF	TGTGCCAGCACCCCGAAGGACAGTAGCTACACCTTC
TRBV4-3	TRBJ1-5	-	-	CASSQDLGKTQHF	TGCGCCAGCAGCCAAGATCTGGGGAAGACCCAGCATTTT
TRBV4-3	TRBJ2-5	many	-	CASSQDVQETQYF	TGCGCCAGCAGCCAAGATGTCCAAGAGACCCAGTACTTC
TRBV12-3/TRBV12-4	TRBJ2-6	-	TRBD1	CASSWDRVTGANVLTF	TGTGCCAGCAGTTGGGACAGGGTAACGGGGGCCAACGTCCTGACTTTC
TRBV10-3	TRBJ1-5	-	-	CAISEYPNSNQPQHF	TGTGCCATCAGTGAGTACCCAAATAGCAATCAGCCCCAGCATTTT
TRBV5-1	TRBJ2-7	-	-	CASSSGIEQYF	TGCGCCAGCAGCTCGGGAATCGAGCAGTACTTC
TRBV5-1	TRBJ2-5	-	TRBD2	CASSFLTSGGQETQYF	TGCGCCAGCAGCTTCCTAACTAGCGGGGGGCAAGAGACCCAGTACTTC
TRBV10-3	TRBJ2-3	-	-	CAIRERGVHFYF	TGTGCCATCAGGGAGCGCGGGGTTCATTTCTATTTT
TRBV6-5	TRBJ2-2	few	-	CASSYIIGGPTPGELFF	TGTGCTAGCAGTTACATCATCGGGGGGCCAACGCCCGGGGAGCTGTTTTTT
TRBV7-9	TRBJ2-1	many	-	CASSLLASGLDEQFF	TGTGCCAGCAGCTTACTAGCGTCGGGTTTGGATGAGCAGTTCTTC
TRBV5-4	TRBJ1-1	-	-	CASSLGSRGGFMNTEAFF	TGTGCCAGCAGCTTGGGGTCTCGTGGGGGATTCATGAACACTGAAGCTTTCTTT
TRBV12-3/TRBV12-4	TRBJ1-2	few	-	CASRKSRRQNYGYTF	TGTGCCAGCCGTAAATCTCGACGGCAGAACTATGGCTACACCTTC
TRBV7-2	TRBJ2-1	many	-	CASSPPGTSSYNEQFF	TGTGCCAGCAGCCCCCCCGGGACGAGCTCCTACAATGAGCAGTTCTTC
TRBV6-5	TRBJ2-1	-	TRBD2	CASGYSGRRGEQFF	TGTGCCAGCGGGTATAGCGGGAGGCGGGGAGAGCAGTTCTTC
TRBV4-3	TRBJ2-1	-	TRBD1	CASSQIDRGRNEQFF	TGCGCCAGCAGCCAGATCGACAGGGGGCGGAATGAGCAGTTCTTC
TRBV29-1	TRBJ2-7	many	TRBD2	CSVVPGLADYEQYF	TGCAGCGTTGTCCCGGGACTAGCGGACTACGAGCAGTACTTC
TRBV2	TRBJ1-5	-	TRBD1	CASSEEGTGQPQHF	TGTGCCAGCAGTGAAGAGGGGACAGGGCAGCCCCAGCATTTT
TRBV7-2	TRBJ2-7	-	TRBD2	CASSLAPGGGPYEQYF	TGTGCCAGCAGCTTAGCGCCGGGCGGGGGGCCCTACGAGCAGTACTTC
TRBV5-8	TRBJ2-3	many	-	CASSRTDYFTDTQYF	TGTGCCAGCAGCCGGACAGATTACTTCACAGATACGCAGTATTTT
TRBV18	TRBJ2-3	medium-sized	-	CASSPRPNPLSTDTQYF	TGTGCCAGCTCACCACGGCCTAACCCCCTGAGCACAGATACGCAGTATTTT